These 27 T cell receptor beta chains were sequenced from one sample in a study of shared clonotypes between healthy human individuals. Here immunoSEQ multiplex PCR was the method, and the copy in TCRdb shows in-frame clones only, minus some. This table has roughly 680,000 clones, 72% appearing once. Specimen: memory CD4+ T cells sorted from blood. Subset described: CD45RA-negative fraction. Receptor source: a woman in her 30s in good health.

The rearrangement links TRBV6-5 to TRBJ2-7, with TRBD1 as a possible D gene (5 bases). Germline V CDR1 and CDR2: MNHEY, SVGAGI. This CDR3 is 15 amino acids long. V was pared by 0 bases and J by 2 bases, with 11 bases between. CDR3 amino acids: CASSYSFRVAYEQYF. The CDR3 nucleotides read TGTGCCAGCAGTTACTCGTTCAGGGTGGCCTACGAGCAGTACTTC.

The rearrangement links TRBV7-9 to TRBJ1-1; weak D call: TRBD1 (6 bases). Germline V CDR1 and CDR2: SEHNR, FQNEAQ (reference sequence). V was pared by 8 bases and J by 1 base, with 14 bases between. The CDR3 runs to 14 residues. The CDR3 loop is CASGAQGSNTEAFF. CDR3 nucleotides: TGTGCCAGCGGGGCACAGGGTTCGAACACTGAAGCTTTCTTT. Full variable domain (remainder filled in from reference TRBV7-9 and TRBJ1-1): DTGVSQNPRHKITKRGQNVTFRCDPISEHNRLYWYRQTLGQGPEFLTYFQNEAQLEKSRLLSDRFSAERPKGSFSTLEIQRTEQGDSAMYLCASGAQGSNTEAFFGQGTRLTVV.

The rearrangement joins TRBV7-9 to TRBJ2-2, with 10 nucleotides matching TRBD2. Trimming removed 3 bases from V and 7 bases from J; junction bases left unmatched: 8. The germline gives CDR1 SEHNR, CDR2 FQNEAQ (reference sequence). The CDR3 is 16 amino acids. CDR3 region: CASSFSLAGLVGELFF. CDR3 DNA: TGTGCCAGCAGCTTCTCACTAGCGGGACTGGTCGGGGAGCTGTTTTTT.

V gene TRBV28 combines with J gene TRBJ1-3; D is unclear. Looked up from germline, CDR1 is MDHEN and CDR2 is SYDVKM. The V gene lost 4 bases and the J gene lost 0 bases, with 4 bases spanning the gap. This CDR3 spans 13 amino acids. The CDR3 here is CASSYASGNTIYF. The CDR3 DNA sequence: TGTGCCAGCAGTTACGCCTCTGGAAACACCATATATTTT.

The chain employs TRBV6-6 and TRBJ2-5, with D possibly TRBD2 on 5 matching bases. The length of the CDR3 is 14 residues. V lost 3 bases and J lost 1, with 9 bases in between. Germline-derived CDR1 and CDR2 are MNHNY and SVGAGI (reference sequence). CDR3 region: CASSYRGPQETQYF. The CDR3 region has the DNA TGTGCCAGCAGTTATCGGGGTCCCCAAGAGACCCAGTACTTC.

V usage is TRBV10-1 and J usage is TRBJ1-1; D uncertain. With 3 bases removed from V and 7 bases from J, the gap between germline ends came to 12 bases. Germline CDR1 is WNHNN and CDR2 is SYGVQD (reference sequence). CDR3 length: 13 amino acids. CDR3 amino acids: CASSDTGKLEAFF. In DNA, the CDR3 is TGCGCCAGCAGTGACACGGGAAAACTTGAAGCTTTCTTT.

J is TRBJ2-7 and V is TRBV6-1; 7 bases align to TRBD2. The CDR3 length is 15 residues. The V gene's germline CDR1 is MNHNS and CDR2 SASEGT. With 4 bases clipped from V and 5 bases from J, the junction kept 11 bases outside the gene matches. Written as DNA, the CDR3 is TGTGCCAGCAGTGCCTCTAGCGGCAGTTTCCACGAGCAGTACTTC. Its protein is CASSASSGSFHEQYF.

This chain connects TRBV18 to TRBJ1-4; no firm D call. Germline assignment: CDR1 KGHSH and CDR2 LQKENI. Trimming removed 8 bases at V and 0 bases at J, with 13 bases between. This CDR3 contains 15 residues. CDR3 residues: CASAAPQPTNEKLFF. The CDR3, as DNA: TGTGCCAGCGCAGCGCCACAGCCAACTAATGAAAAACTGTTTTTT.

This clone was counted between two and nine times. The same CDR3 also results from other DNA sequences found in this sample. This chain links TRBV9 with TRBJ2-1, with a tentative D call TRBD2 (6 bases). V lost 0 bases to trimming and J lost 3 bases, with 10 bases between them. This CDR3 contains 15 residues. Germline CDR1 SGDLS, CDR2 YYNGEE. This CDR3 reads CASSVGGGDYNEQFF. CDR3 sequence (DNA): TGTGCCAGCAGCGTAGGAGGCGGGGACTACAATGAGCAGTTCTTC.

The chain combines TRBV27 with TRBJ1-2, with TRBD1 identical over 7 bases. Germline CDR1 MNHEY, CDR2 SMNVEV (reference sequence). The CDR3 runs 13 residues. V lost 11 bases and J lost 4; bases outside the gene matches: 10. The CDR3 protein is CASRDRSPYGYTF. The CDR3 DNA reads TGTGCCTCCCGGGACAGATCCCCCTATGGCTACACCTTC.

CDR3 region: CASSLDRSETYEQYF. In DNA form, the CDR3 reads TGTGCCAGCTCCTTGGACCGAAGCGAGACCTACGAGCAGTACTTC. The chain employs TRBV18 and TRBJ2-7; D unclear. CDR3 size: 15 residues. The germline V gene has CDR1 KGHSH and CDR2 LQKENI. The ends were cut back, 6 bases at V and 2 bases at J, with 17 bases in the middle.

The chain employs TRBV28 and TRBJ2-3, with 7 bases identical to TRBD2. The ends lost 2 bases at V and 2 bases at J; junction bases unmatched: 4. Germline V gene data show CDR1 as MDHEN and CDR2 as SYDVKM. This CDR3 spans 15 amino acids. In DNA, the CDR3 is TGTGCCAGCAGTTTAGAGGGAGGGGTCACAGATACGCAGTATTTT. It codes for CASSLEGGVTDTQYF.

The chain employs TRBV2 and TRBJ1-5, with D perhaps TRBD1 (6 bases). CDR1 is SNHLY, CDR2 FYNNEI, per germline. Trimming stripped 3 bases from V and 3 bases from J, with 9 bases between. CDR3 length equals 14 residues. Here the CDR3 reads CASSETGLNQPQHF. The CDR3 DNA sequence: TGTGCCAGCAGTGAGACAGGACTCAATCAGCCCCAGCATTTT. Using reference TRBV2 and TRBJ1-5 for the parts outside the CDR3, the full variable domain is EPEVTQTPSHQVTQMGQEVILRCVPISNHLYFYWYRQILGQKVEFLVSFYNNEISEKSEIFDDQFSVERPDGSNFTLKIRSTKLEDSAMYFCASSETGLNQPQHFGDGTRLSIL.

Note on this clone: The identical CDR3 is also encoded by other nucleotide sequences in the sample. The rearrangement uses TRBV11-2 and TRBJ2-1; D ambiguous. V gave up 5 bases and J gave up 3 bases, with 8 bases separating them. Per the germline V gene, CDR1 is SGHAT and CDR2 is FQNNGV. The CDR3 extends over 13 amino acids. The CDR3 nucleotides read TGTGCCAGCAGCGGCGGCAGCTACAATGAGCAGTTCTTC. Translating it yields CASSGGSYNEQFF.

The count of this clone is one. This sequence joins TRBV5-4 and TRBJ2-1; 7 bases are a match to TRBD1. Germline V gene lookup returns CDR1 SGHNT and CDR2 YYREEE (reference sequence). Losses at the gene ends were 3 bases for V and 0 bases for J; bases not matched to a gene: 3. The CDR3 contains 15 residues. As DNA, the CDR3 is TGTGCCAGCAGCTGGGACAGCAACTCCTACAATGAGCAGTTCTTC. This sequence encodes CASSWDSNSYNEQFF.

This clone appeared once. The V call is TRBV18, the J call TRBJ2-1; 9 bases fit TRBD2. This CDR3 contains 16 residues. The ends lost 2 bases at V and 7 bases at J; junction bases unmatched: 9. Germline CDR1 reads KGHSH; CDR2 reads LQKENI. The DNA for the CDR3 is TGTGCCAGCTCACCAAGCTCAGCGGGAGGAGGGAATGAGCAGTTCTTC. Residues: CASSPSSAGGGNEQFF.

This CDR3 reads CASSPAGLARHEQYF. CDR3 DNA: TGCGCCAGCAGCCCGGCGGGACTAGCGAGGCACGAGCAGTACTTC. J is TRBJ2-7 and V is TRBV4-1; 10 bases line up with TRBD2. The CDR3 contains 15 residues. J gave up 5 bases and V 4 bases, and 8 bases lay outside the gene matches. CDR1 and CDR2 from the germline V gene are MGHRA and YSYEKL.

The chain links TRBV9 to TRBJ2-3, with a tentative D call TRBD2 (5 bases). The CDR3 spans 16 residues. V shed 0 bases and J shed 2 bases, with 13 bases lying between them. Germline V CDR1 and CDR2: SGDLS, YYNGEE. The CDR3 DNA reads as TGTGCCAGCAGCGTAGGCGGGCCCAGGTTCACAGATACGCAGTATTTT. This sequence encodes CASSVGGPRFTDTQYF.

CDR3 coding DNA: TGTGCCAGCAGTTTGGGGACAAGGCAGTTCTTC. Its protein product is CASSLGTRQFF. The chain links TRBV28 to TRBJ2-1; the D gene is possibly TRBD1 (6 bases). Germline V lookup: CDR1 MDHEN, CDR2 SYDVKM. There are 11 residues in the CDR3. V lost 3 bases, J lost 12 bases, and 9 bases lay in between.

The table lists this clone with a count of one. The rearrangement uses TRBV28 and TRBJ2-7, with TRBD1 matching 10 bases. CDR3 length: 15 amino acids. Trimming removed 7 bases from V and 5 bases from J; junction bases left unmatched: 11. Germline CDR1 and CDR2: MDHEN and SYDVKM. CDR3 bases: TGTGCCAGCAAGACTCCGGGACAGGGGTTCAACGAGCAGTACTTC. It is translated as CASKTPGQGFNEQYF.

The chain recombines TRBV7-5 with TRBJ1-2. TRBV7-5 is a pseudogene segment. The CDR3 extends over 12 amino acids. The CDR3 is CASSLVRQGYTF. CDR3 coding DNA: TGTGCCAGCAGCTTAGTAAGGCAAGGCTACACCTTC.

The rearrangement links TRBV11-3 to TRBJ2-2, with a tentative D call TRBD1 (6 bases). Trimming removed 5 bases at V and 4 bases at J, with 11 bases between. This CDR3 is 14 amino acids long. Germline CDR1 is SGHNT and CDR2 is YENEEA. The CDR3 DNA is TGTGCCAGCAGCCCCGGACAGATCACCGGGGAGCTGTTTTTT. This codes for CASSPGQITGELFF. The whole variable domain, remainder taken from reference TRBV11-3 and TRBJ2-2, is EAGVVQSPRYKIIEKKQPVAFWCNPISGHNTLYWYLQNLGQGPELLIRYENEEAVDDSQLPKDRFSAERLKGVDSTLKIQPAELGDSAVYLCASSPGQITGELFFGEGSRLTVL.

This clone appeared once. The rearrangement uses TRBV5-1 and TRBJ1-2; 9 bases align to TRBD1. The CDR3 contains 16 residues. The V gene's germline CDR1 is SGHRS and CDR2 YFSETQ. V shed 0 bases and J 5 bases; nucleotides not matched to a gene: 8. CDR3 bases: TGCGCCAGCAGCTTGGCCGGGACAGGGAAGGGATATGGCTACACCTTC. Protein sequence: CASSLAGTGKGYGYTF.

This clone was observed a handful of times. This chain links TRBV6-5 with TRBJ2-7; 11 positions agree with TRBD2. V lost 5 bases, J lost 4 bases, and 4 bases stayed unmatched. CDR3 length: 14 residues. Germline V gene sequence: CDR1 MNHEY, CDR2 SVGAGI. The CDR3 loop is CASSRLAGLYEQYF. CDR3 coding DNA: TGTGCCAGCAGTCGACTAGCGGGATTGTACGAGCAGTACTTC.

Details on this clone: A much larger clone differs by one base, so this may be a read error. V gene TRBV6-5 combines with J gene TRBJ2-5; 8 positions agree with TRBD1. TRBJ2-7 explains the end of the DNA better; the J call may be wrong. The CDR3 contains 12 residues. From germline, CDR1 is MNHEY and CDR2 SVGAGI. DNA for the CDR3: TGTGCCAGCAGGACAGGGGCCTACGAGCAGTACTTC. As protein: CASRTGAYEQYF.

The V gene is TRBV2, the J gene TRBJ2-1, with TRBD2 matching over 8 bases. The junction had 14 bases not matched to a gene; V was cut back by 7 bases and J by 6 bases. The CDR3 consists of 16 residues. Germline assignment: CDR1 SNHLY and CDR2 FYNNEI. CDR3 region: CASNRVGRANSNEQFF. The CDR3 region has the DNA TGTGCCAGCAATAGGGTCGGGAGGGCCAACTCCAATGAGCAGTTCTTC.

The chain carries TRBV7-8 and TRBJ1-2; no firm D call. Germline CDR1 is SGHVS and CDR2 is FQNEAQ. The CDR3 spans 13 residues. Trimming left V 4 bases short and J 0 bases short, with 6 bases between. The CDR3 coding sequence is TGTGCCAGCAGCTCTGGAGCTAACTATGGCTACACCTTC. This gives the protein CASSSGANYGYTF.